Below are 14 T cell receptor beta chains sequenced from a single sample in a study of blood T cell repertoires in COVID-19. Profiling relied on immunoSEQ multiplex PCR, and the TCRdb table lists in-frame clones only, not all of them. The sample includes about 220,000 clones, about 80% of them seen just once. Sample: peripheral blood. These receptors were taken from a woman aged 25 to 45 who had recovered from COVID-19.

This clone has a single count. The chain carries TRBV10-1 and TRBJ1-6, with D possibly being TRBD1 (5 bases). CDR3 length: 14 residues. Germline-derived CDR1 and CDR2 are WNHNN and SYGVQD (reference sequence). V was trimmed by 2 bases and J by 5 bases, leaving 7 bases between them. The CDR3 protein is CASSEGANNSPLHF. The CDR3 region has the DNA TGCGCCAGCAGTGAGGGGGCAAATAATTCACCCCTCCACTTT.

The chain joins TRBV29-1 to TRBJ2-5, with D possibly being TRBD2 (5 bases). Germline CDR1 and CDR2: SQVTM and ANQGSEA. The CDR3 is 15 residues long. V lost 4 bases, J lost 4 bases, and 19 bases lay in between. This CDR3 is CSVAGIGGSLETQYF. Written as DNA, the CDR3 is TGCAGCGTTGCGGGGATCGGCGGATCCCTAGAGACCCAGTACTTC.

CDR3 nucleotides: TGTGCCAGCAGCTACCAGGGGAAATCCCTCGACTCCTACAATGAGCAGTTCTTC. It yields the protein CASSYQGKSLDSYNEQFF. The chain has TRBV7-6 and TRBJ2-1; a weak D match, TRBD1 (6 bases). The germline CDR1 and CDR2 sequences are SGHVS and FNYEAQ. The V end was cut by 4 bases, the J end by 0 bases, with 19 bases between. This CDR3 has 18 residues.

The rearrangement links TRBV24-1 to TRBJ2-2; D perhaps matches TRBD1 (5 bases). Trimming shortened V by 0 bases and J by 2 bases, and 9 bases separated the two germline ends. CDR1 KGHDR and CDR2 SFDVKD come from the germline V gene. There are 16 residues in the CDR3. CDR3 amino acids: CATSDLAGYNTGELFF. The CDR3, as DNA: TGTGCCACCAGTGATTTGGCAGGGTATAACACCGGGGAGCTGTTTTTT.

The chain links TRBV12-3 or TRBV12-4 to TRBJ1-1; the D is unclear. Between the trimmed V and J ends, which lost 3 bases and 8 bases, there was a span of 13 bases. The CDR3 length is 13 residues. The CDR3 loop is CASSLGRVSEAFF. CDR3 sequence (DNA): TGTGCCAGCAGTTTGGGCAGAGTCTCCGAAGCTTTCTTT.

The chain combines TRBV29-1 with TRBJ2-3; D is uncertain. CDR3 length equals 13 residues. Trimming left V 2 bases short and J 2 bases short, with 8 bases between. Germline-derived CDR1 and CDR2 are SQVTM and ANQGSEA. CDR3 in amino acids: CSVEPENTDTQYF. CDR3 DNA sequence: TGCAGCGTTGAACCGGAGAACACAGATACGCAGTATTTT.

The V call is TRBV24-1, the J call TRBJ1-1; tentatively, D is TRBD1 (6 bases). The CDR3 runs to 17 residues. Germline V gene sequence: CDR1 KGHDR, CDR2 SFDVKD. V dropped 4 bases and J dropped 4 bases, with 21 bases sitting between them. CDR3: CATSEPTDRSPSTEAFF. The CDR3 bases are TGTGCCACCAGTGAGCCAACTGACAGGTCCCCGTCCACTGAAGCTTTCTTT.

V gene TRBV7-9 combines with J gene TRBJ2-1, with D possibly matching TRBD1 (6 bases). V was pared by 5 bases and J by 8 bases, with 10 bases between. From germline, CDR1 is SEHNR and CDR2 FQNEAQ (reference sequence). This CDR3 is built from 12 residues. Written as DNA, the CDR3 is TGTGCCAGCAGCCTCGGACAGTATGAGCAGTTCTTC. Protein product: CASSLGQYEQFF. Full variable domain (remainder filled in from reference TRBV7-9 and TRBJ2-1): DTGVSQNPRHKITKRGQNVTFRCDPISEHNRLYWYRQTLGQGPEFLTYFQNEAQLEKSRLLSDRFSAERPKGSFSTLEIQRTEQGDSAMYLCASSLGQYEQFFGPGTRLTVL.

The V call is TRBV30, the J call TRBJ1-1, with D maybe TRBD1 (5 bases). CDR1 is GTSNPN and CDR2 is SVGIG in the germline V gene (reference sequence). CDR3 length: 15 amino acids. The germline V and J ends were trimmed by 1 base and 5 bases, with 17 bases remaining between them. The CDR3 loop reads CAWSGNLGARTEAFF. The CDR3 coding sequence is TGTGCCTGGAGTGGAAACCTTGGGGCGAGGACTGAAGCTTTCTTT.

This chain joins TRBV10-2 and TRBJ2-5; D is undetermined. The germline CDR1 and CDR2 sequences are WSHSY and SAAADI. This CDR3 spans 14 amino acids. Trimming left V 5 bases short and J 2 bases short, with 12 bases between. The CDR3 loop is CASSNLGRQETQYF. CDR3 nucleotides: TGCGCCAGCAGTAACCTAGGCAGACAAGAGACCCAGTACTTC.

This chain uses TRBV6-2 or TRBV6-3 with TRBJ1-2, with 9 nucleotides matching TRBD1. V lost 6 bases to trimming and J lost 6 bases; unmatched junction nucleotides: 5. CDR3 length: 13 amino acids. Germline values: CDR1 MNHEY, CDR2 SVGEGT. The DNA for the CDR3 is TGTGCCAGCAGCTTCCGGGACAGGGATGGCTACACCTTC. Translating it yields CASSFRDRDGYTF.

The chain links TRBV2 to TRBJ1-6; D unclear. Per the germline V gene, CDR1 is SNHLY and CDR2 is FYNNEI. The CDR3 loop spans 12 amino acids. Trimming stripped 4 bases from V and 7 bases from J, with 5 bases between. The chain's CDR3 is CASSGQNSPLHF. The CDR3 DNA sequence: TGTGCCAGCAGTGGTCAAAATTCACCCCTCCACTTT.

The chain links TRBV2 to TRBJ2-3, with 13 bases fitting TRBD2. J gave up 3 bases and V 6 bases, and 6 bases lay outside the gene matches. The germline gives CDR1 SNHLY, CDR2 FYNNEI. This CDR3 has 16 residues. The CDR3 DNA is TGTGCCAGCAGATCGGGACTAGCGGGGCCGACAGATACGCAGTATTTT. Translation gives CASRSGLAGPTDTQYF.

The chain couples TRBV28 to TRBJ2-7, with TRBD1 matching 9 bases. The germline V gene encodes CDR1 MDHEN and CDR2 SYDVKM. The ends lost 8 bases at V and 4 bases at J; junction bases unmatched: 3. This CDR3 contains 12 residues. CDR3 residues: CASRDRVYEQYF. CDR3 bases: TGTGCCAGCCGGGACAGGGTTTACGAGCAGTACTTC.